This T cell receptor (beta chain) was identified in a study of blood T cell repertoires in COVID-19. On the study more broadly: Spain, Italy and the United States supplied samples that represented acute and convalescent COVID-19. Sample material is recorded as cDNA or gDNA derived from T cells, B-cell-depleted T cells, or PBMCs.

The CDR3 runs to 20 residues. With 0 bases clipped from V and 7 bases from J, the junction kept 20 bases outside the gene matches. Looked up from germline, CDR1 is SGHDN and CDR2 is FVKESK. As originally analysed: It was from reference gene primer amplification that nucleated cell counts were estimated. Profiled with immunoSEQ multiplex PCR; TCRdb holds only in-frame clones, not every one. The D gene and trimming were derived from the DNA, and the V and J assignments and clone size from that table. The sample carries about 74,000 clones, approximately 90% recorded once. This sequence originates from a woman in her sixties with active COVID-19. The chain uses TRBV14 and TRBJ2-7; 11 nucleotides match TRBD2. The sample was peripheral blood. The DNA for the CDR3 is TGTGCCAGCAGCCAAGATGACACTCGTAATAGCGGGAGGGCCTTTCGGGAGCAGTACTTC. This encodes CASSQDDTRNSGRAFREQYF.